This T cell receptor beta chain appears in the sequencing data of a study of monozygotic twins with inflammatory bowel disease. Germline-derived CDR1 and CDR2 are MDHEN and SYDVKM. The length of the CDR3 is 12 residues. TCRdb reanalyzed the 5' RACE reads and collapses them to one entry per CDR3 protein, without DNA. The sample holds approximately 45,000 distinct CDR3 sequences. This receptor was obtained from a human donor with ulcerative colitis or Crohn's disease, or a healthy co-twin of an affected twin (not recorded which). Sequencing used blood. This chain links TRBV28 with TRBJ1-2. This CDR3 reads CASSFKRRGYTF.